The rows below give T cell receptor beta chains drawn from one sample of a study of blood T cell repertoires in COVID-19. Sequencing was performed with immunoSEQ multiplex PCR; in TCRdb, only in-frame clones are kept and a portion is missing. The data hold about 110,000 clones, with roughly 83% observed a single time. Material for sequencing was peripheral blood. The receptors here all came from a woman aged 70-85 years with acute or convalescent COVID-19. The CDR3 runs from the conserved cysteine through the conserved F or W. Fields, in order: D gene, V gene, J gene, clone size, CDR3 protein, CDR3 DNA. D genes are given only for firm matches. Clone size is shown for a subset of rows, as once, few, many or a class of expanded clone.

d_gene: TRBD1
v_gene: TRBV6-5
j_gene: TRBJ1-6
abundance: .
CDR3aa: CASRHRGDNSPLHF
CDR3nt: TGTGCCAGCAGGCACAGGGGTGACAATTCACCCCTCCACTTT

d_gene: .
v_gene: TRBV7-3
j_gene: TRBJ2-3
abundance: .
CDR3aa: CASSLGLTDTQYF
CDR3nt: TGTGCCAGCAGCTTAGGACTAACAGATACGCAGTATTTT

d_gene: .
v_gene: TRBV6-2/TRBV6-3
j_gene: TRBJ2-5
abundance: .
CDR3aa: CASSSAGTQYF
CDR3nt: TGTGCCAGCAGTTCGGCGGGGACCCAGTACTTC

d_gene: TRBD1
v_gene: TRBV30
j_gene: TRBJ1-6
abundance: .
CDR3aa: CAWKDRASNNSPLHF
CDR3nt: TGTGCCTGGAAGGACAGGGCCTCAAATAATTCACCCCTCCACTTT

d_gene: TRBD2
v_gene: TRBV6-5
j_gene: TRBJ2-1
abundance: .
CDR3aa: CASRPGLANEQFF
CDR3nt: TGTGCCAGCCGCCCGGGACTAGCCAATGAGCAGTTCTTC

d_gene: TRBD1
v_gene: TRBV5-1
j_gene: TRBJ2-7
abundance: .
CDR3aa: CASSLLGTAEQYF
CDR3nt: TGCGCCAGCAGCTTGCTCGGGACAGCCGAGCAGTACTTC

d_gene: TRBD2
v_gene: TRBV28
j_gene: TRBJ2-3
abundance: .
CDR3aa: CASSLSWRRGARTDTQYF
CDR3nt: TGTGCCAGCAGCCTCTCATGGAGGCGGGGGGCACGCACAGATACGCAGTATTTT

d_gene: TRBD1
v_gene: TRBV9
j_gene: TRBJ1-3
abundance: .
CDR3aa: CASSVLDQDRATGNTIYF
CDR3nt: TGTGCCAGCAGCGTACTTGATCAAGACAGGGCCACTGGAAACACCATATATTTT

d_gene: TRBD2
v_gene: TRBV5-1
j_gene: TRBJ2-7
abundance: .
CDR3aa: CASSPSGTSGSYEQYF
CDR3nt: TGCGCCAGCAGCCCTTCCGGGACTAGCGGCTCCTACGAGCAGTACTTC

d_gene: TRBD2
v_gene: TRBV3-1/TRBV3-2
j_gene: TRBJ2-3
abundance: .
CDR3aa: CASSQVLAGGILTDTQYF
CDR3nt: TGTGCCAGCAGCCAAGTACTAGCGGGAGGGATATTGACAGATACGCAGTATTTT

d_gene: .
v_gene: TRBV3-1/TRBV3-2
j_gene: TRBJ2-7
abundance: .
CDR3aa: CASSQVSEQYF
CDR3nt: TGTGCCAGCAGCCAAGTTAGTGAGCAGTACTTC

d_gene: .
v_gene: TRBV3-1/TRBV3-2
j_gene: TRBJ2-3
abundance: few
CDR3aa: CASSQERGDFSTDTQYF
CDR3nt: TGTGCCAGCAGCCAAGAACGGGGTGACTTTAGCACAGATACGCAGTATTTT

d_gene: .
v_gene: TRBV7-9
j_gene: TRBJ2-2
abundance: few
CDR3aa: CASSLASLATNTGELFF
CDR3nt: TGTGCCAGCAGCTTAGCTTCGTTGGCCACGAACACCGGGGAGCTGTTTTTT

d_gene: .
v_gene: TRBV19
j_gene: TRBJ2-1
abundance: once
CDR3aa: CASSTLSREQFF
CDR3nt: TGTGCCAGTAGTACCCTCAGTCGTGAGCAGTTCTTC

d_gene: TRBD1
v_gene: TRBV29-1
j_gene: TRBJ1-2
abundance: .
CDR3aa: CSVEEGQGIYGYTF
CDR3nt: TGCAGCGTTGAAGAAGGACAGGGGATCTATGGCTACACCTTC

d_gene: TRBD1
v_gene: TRBV5-1
j_gene: TRBJ1-5
abundance: .
CDR3aa: CASSAGTAGQPQHF
CDR3nt: TGCGCCAGCAGCGCAGGGACAGCGGGTCAGCCCCAGCATTTT

d_gene: .
v_gene: TRBV11-2
j_gene: TRBJ1-4
abundance: .
CDR3aa: CASRPGLSNEKLFF
CDR3nt: TGTGCCAGCAGGCCAGGGTTATCTAATGAAAAACTGTTTTTT

d_gene: TRBD1
v_gene: TRBV2
j_gene: TRBJ1-5
abundance: .
CDR3aa: CASSTGVGNQPQHF
CDR3nt: TGTGCCAGCAGTACAGGGGTCGGCAATCAGCCCCAGCATTTT

d_gene: TRBD1
v_gene: TRBV7-3
j_gene: TRBJ1-6
abundance: .
CDR3aa: CASSLTGVDSPLHF
CDR3nt: TGTGCCAGCAGCTTGACAGGGGTTGATTCACCCCTCCACTTT

d_gene: .
v_gene: TRBV7-2
j_gene: TRBJ2-1
abundance: .
CDR3aa: CASSLGRYNEQFF
CDR3nt: TGTGCCAGCAGCTTAGGGAGATACAATGAGCAGTTCTTC

d_gene: .
v_gene: TRBV10-3
j_gene: TRBJ2-7
abundance: .
CDR3aa: CAISESGQNYEQYF
CDR3nt: TGTGCCATCAGTGAGTCAGGACAGAATTACGAGCAGTACTTC

d_gene: .
v_gene: TRBV27
j_gene: TRBJ1-2
abundance: few
CDR3aa: CASTNRAGYGYTF
CDR3nt: TGTGCCAGCACCAACAGGGCCGGCTATGGCTACACCTTC

d_gene: TRBD2
v_gene: TRBV2
j_gene: TRBJ2-1
abundance: .
CDR3aa: CASSEWASGNNEQFF
CDR3nt: TGTGCCAGCAGTGAATGGGCTAGCGGCAACAATGAGCAGTTCTTC

d_gene: .
v_gene: TRBV21-1
j_gene: TRBJ1-6
abundance: .
CDR3aa: CASSKDSDRGRGGNSPLHF
CDR3nt: TGTGCCAGCAGCAAAGATTCGGACAGGGGGCGAGGGGGAAATTCACCCCTCCACTTT

d_gene: TRBD1
v_gene: TRBV14
j_gene: TRBJ2-7
abundance: .
CDR3aa: CASSSGTDYEQYF
CDR3nt: TGTGCCAGCAGCTCCGGGACAGATTACGAGCAGTACTTC

d_gene: TRBD2
v_gene: TRBV10-3
j_gene: TRBJ2-3
abundance: .
CDR3aa: CAISPTSGDTDTQYF
CDR3nt: TGTGCCATCAGCCCGACTAGCGGGGACACAGATACGCAGTATTTT

d_gene: .
v_gene: TRBV2
j_gene: TRBJ1-1
abundance: .
CDR3aa: CASSADQGMNTEAFF
CDR3nt: TGTGCCAGCAGCGCCGACCAGGGTATGAACACTGAAGCTTTCTTT

d_gene: .
v_gene: TRBV6-5
j_gene: TRBJ1-5
abundance: .
CDR3aa: CASGQVGPQHF
CDR3nt: TGTGCCAGTGGGCAAGTAGGGCCCCAGCATTTT

d_gene: .
v_gene: TRBV5-5
j_gene: TRBJ2-3
abundance: .
CDR3aa: CASSDPGGHTQYF
CDR3nt: TGTGCCAGCAGCGACCCCGGGGGACATACGCAGTATTTT

d_gene: TRBD2
v_gene: TRBV9
j_gene: TRBJ2-5
abundance: .
CDR3aa: CASSTHGGAGETQYF
CDR3nt: TGTGCCAGCAGCACCCACGGGGGGGCCGGAGAGACCCAGTACTTC

d_gene: TRBD1
v_gene: TRBV19
j_gene: TRBJ2-7
abundance: .
CDR3aa: CASSREGGAREQYF
CDR3nt: TGTGCCAGTAGTAGGGAAGGGGGCGCGAGAGAGCAGTACTTC

d_gene: .
v_gene: TRBV6-1
j_gene: TRBJ1-2
abundance: .
CDR3aa: CASSEVGVRPFGYTF
CDR3nt: TGTGCCAGCAGTGAAGTAGGGGTGCGCCCATTTGGCTACACCTTC

d_gene: .
v_gene: TRBV2
j_gene: TRBJ1-1
abundance: .
CDR3aa: CASSLQGENTEAFF
CDR3nt: TGTGCCAGCAGCCTACAGGGCGAGAACACTGAAGCTTTCTTT

d_gene: .
v_gene: TRBV4-2
j_gene: TRBJ1-5
abundance: .
CDR3aa: CARPTADGGLSNQPQHF
CDR3nt: TGTGCCAGACCAACAGCGGATGGCGGCCTTAGCAATCAGCCCCAGCATTTT

d_gene: .
v_gene: TRBV7-8
j_gene: TRBJ1-1
abundance: .
CDR3aa: CASSLVRGPNTEAFF
CDR3nt: TGTGCCAGCAGCTTAGTGCGAGGGCCGAACACTGAAGCTTTCTTT

d_gene: .
v_gene: TRBV12-3/TRBV12-4
j_gene: TRBJ2-1
abundance: few
CDR3aa: CASSLDRSNEQFF
CDR3nt: TGTGCCAGCAGTTTAGACCGGAGCAATGAGCAGTTCTTC